This TCR beta chain was identified in a study of blood T cells in healthy people across ages. For the second PCR, which ran for roughly 6 to 12 cycles, a sample-barcoded 5' primer and a J-beta primer mix were used. TCRdb re-derived calls from the 5' RACE reads in MiXCR, one entry per CDR3 protein. The data show under 2 million distinct CDR3 sequences, roughly 32% seen once. With respect to this clonotype: Its cognate antigen is unknown.

Findings and limits, study-wide: TCR beta diversity tracked closely with naive T cell percentage.

The germline gives CDR1 LGHNA, CDR2 YNFKEQ. The V and J ends lost 0 bases and 0 bases, in that order; junction bases with no gene match: 6. The CDR3 length is 17 residues. Each donor was a healthy Caucasian individual from Russia, aged roughly 6 to 100. Isolating PBMCs gave at least 6 million of these cells per sample. V usage is TRBV4-2 and J usage is TRBJ2-7; TRBD2 aligns across 9 bases. The sequenced material came from blood. The source of this sequence is a woman in her twenties or thirties in good health. The CDR3 nucleotides read TGTGCCAGCAGCCAAGAATATGCTAGCGGGGCCTCCTACGAGCAGTACTTC. Protein: CASSQEYASGASYEQYF.